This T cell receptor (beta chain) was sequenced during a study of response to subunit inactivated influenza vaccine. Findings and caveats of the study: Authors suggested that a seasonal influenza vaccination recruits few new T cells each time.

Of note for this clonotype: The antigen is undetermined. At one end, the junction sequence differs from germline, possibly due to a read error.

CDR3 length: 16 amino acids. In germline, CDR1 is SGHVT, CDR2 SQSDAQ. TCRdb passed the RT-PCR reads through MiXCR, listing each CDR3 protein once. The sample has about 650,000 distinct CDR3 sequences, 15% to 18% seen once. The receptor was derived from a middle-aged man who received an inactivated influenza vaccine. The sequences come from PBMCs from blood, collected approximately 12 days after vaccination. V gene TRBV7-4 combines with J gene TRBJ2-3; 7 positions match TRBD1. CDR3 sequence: CASGLGLGGNTDTQYF. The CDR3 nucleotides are TGTGCCAGCGGCTTGGGGCTAGGGGGCAACACAGATACGCAGTATTTT.